One and the same sample provided the 7 T cell receptor beta chains below, sequenced in a study of early T cells in non-severe SARS-CoV-2 infection. TCRdb re-analysed the 5' RACE reads in MiXCR, keeping a single row per CDR3 protein. Among about 37,000 distinct CDR3 sequences, roughly 8% were seen once, and the ten largest hold around 11%. The source was whole blood, collected at baseline. These TCRs come from an adult who was a healthcare worker with PCR-confirmed SARS-CoV-2 infection or an uninfected control (not recorded which).

This clonotype was found a few times. The chain links TRBV5-5 to TRBJ1-2; a possible D gene is TRBD1 (5 bases). CDR1 SGHKS and CDR2 YYEKEE come from the germline V gene (reference sequence). Deletions cut 4 bases from V and 8 bases from J, with 9 bases between. CDR3 length equals 11 residues. The CDR3 region has the DNA TGTGCCAGCAGCGGGGCTTTCGGCTACACCTTC. It codes for CASSGAFGYTF.

The CDR3 coding sequence is TGCGCCAGCAGTGAGTCGACAGGGGAGTATTCACCCCTCCACTTT. Translation gives CASSESTGEYSPLHF. The genes are TRBV10-2 and TRBJ1-6, with TRBD1 identical over 8 bases. The ends lost 0 bases at V and 8 bases at J; junction bases unmatched: 3. The CDR3 has 15 amino acids. CDR1 WSHSY and CDR2 SAAADI come from the germline V gene.

The chain carries TRBV7-2 and TRBJ1-6; no clear D. The CDR3 sequence is 14 residues long. Germline CDR1 SGHTA, CDR2 FQGNSA. V was clipped by 1 base and J by 2 bases, with 3 bases between them. The DNA for the CDR3 is TGTGCCAGCAGCTTAGGGGCCTATAATTCACCCCTCCACTTT. Its translation is CASSLGAYNSPLHF.

In this sample, this clonotype turned up many times. The rearrangement uses TRBV12-3 or TRBV12-4 and TRBJ2-3, with TRBD1 identical over 10 bases. Losses at the gene ends were 5 bases for V and 2 bases for J; bases not matched to a gene: 4. The CDR3 is made up of 15 amino acids. CDR3 loop: CASSPGTGDTDTQYF. CDR3 in DNA: TGTGCCAGCAGTCCCGGGACAGGGGACACAGATACGCAGTATTTT.

The chain uses TRBV6-4 and TRBJ2-1, with 12 bases that match TRBD2. After removal of 8 bases from V and 8 bases from J, the junction contained 10 bases not matched to a gene. This CDR3 region has 15 residues. Germline V gene sequence: CDR1 MRHNA, CDR2 SNTAGT. The DNA of the CDR3 is TGTGCCAGCGTAAAAAAAGGACTAGCGGGACATGAGCAGTTCTTC. It codes for CASVKKGLAGHEQFF.

There are many counts of this clonotype. The V call is TRBV10-3, the J call TRBJ1-3; D unclear. There are 15 residues in the CDR3. Trimming removed 2 bases from V and 0 bases from J, with 8 bases in between. In germline, CDR1 is ENHRY, CDR2 SYGVKD. CDR3 DNA: TGTGCCATCAGTGAGGGACTCAGCTCTGGAAACACCATATATTTT. Its translation is CAISEGLSSGNTIYF.

This chain uses TRBV4-1 with TRBJ2-3; a possible D gene is TRBD1 (6 bases). CDR1 MGHRA and CDR2 YSYEKL come from the germline V gene. CDR3 size: 15 residues. V was trimmed by 8 bases and J by 0 bases, leaving 15 bases between them. CDR3 region: CASSASGGSTDTQYF. CDR3 DNA sequence: TGCGCCAGCTCGGCGTCTGGGGGCAGCACAGATACGCAGTATTTT.